Each of the 26 T cell receptor beta chains below was sequenced from the same sample in a study of T-cell memory formation after mild COVID-19. TCRdb processed the 5' RACE reads anew with MiXCR; each CDR3 protein has one entry. The sample consists of tens of thousands of distinct CDR3 sequences, roughly a sixth of them appearing once. The sample was PBMCs or a T cell subset sorted from them (not recorded which). These receptors originate from an adult woman who had mild COVID-19 (a few samples of this study predate the infection). Cell type and time point are not known.

The chain couples TRBV7-9 to TRBJ2-2; D is ambiguous. Germline CDR1 is SEHNR and CDR2 is FQNEAQ (reference sequence). This CDR3 is 13 amino acids long. Trimming pared 1 base from V and 7 bases from J, leaving 7 bases between. The DNA for the CDR3 is TGTGCCAGCAGCTTAGATGTCGACGGGGAGCTGTTTTTT. Residues: CASSLDVDGELFF.

The chain recombines TRBV27 with TRBJ2-5, with D possibly TRBD2 on 6 matching bases. CDR3 length: 14 residues. V was shortened by 3 bases and J by 5 bases, with 13 bases between the two germline ends. Per the germline V gene, CDR1 is MNHEY and CDR2 is SMNVEV (reference sequence). CDR3 region: CASSFIGGGETQYF. CDR3 nucleotide sequence: TGTGCCAGCAGTTTTATCGGGGGAGGCGAGACCCAGTACTTC.

The chain is built from TRBV6-5 and TRBJ1-6, with a tentative D call TRBD1 (5 bases). Germline CDR1 is MNHEY and CDR2 is SVGAGI. Trimming stripped 6 bases from V and 7 bases from J, with 13 bases between. This CDR3 is 14 amino acids long. CDR3 loop: CASREGRVNSPLHF. CDR3 bases: TGTGCCAGCAGGGAGGGACGGGTGAATTCACCCCTCCACTTT.

This clonotype was seen once. V and J are TRBV5-5 and TRBJ2-7, with unresolved D. The ends were cut back, 1 base at V and 0 bases at J, with 5 bases in the middle. This CDR3 has 13 residues. CDR1 and CDR2 (germline): SGHKS, YYEKEE (reference sequence). CDR3 in amino acids: CASSLRSSYEQYF. The DNA of the CDR3 is TGTGCCAGCAGCTTGCGGTCCTCCTACGAGCAGTACTTC.

This clonotype was seen more than once but under ten times. The chain joins TRBV15 to TRBJ1-1, with D perhaps TRBD1 (5 bases). The CDR3 runs 15 residues. Trimming cost V 0 bases and J 2 bases, with 10 bases left between them. Germline V gene data show CDR1 as LNHNV and CDR2 as YYDKDF (reference sequence). The DNA of the CDR3 is TGTGCCACCAGCAGAGACGGGACGAGTAACACTGAAGCTTTCTTT. Its protein product is CATSRDGTSNTEAFF.

The rearrangement links TRBV29-1 to TRBJ1-1; tentative D call: TRBD1 (5 bases). This CDR3 contains 12 residues. The germline V and J ends were trimmed by 4 bases and 3 bases, with 9 bases remaining between them. CDR1 and CDR2 (germline): SQVTM, ANQGSEA. CDR3 residues: CSVVGGDTEAFF. CDR3 DNA: TGCAGCGTTGTGGGAGGGGACACTGAAGCTTTCTTT.

The table lists this clonotype with many counts. V gene TRBV12-3 or TRBV12-4 combines with J gene TRBJ1-5; no firm D call. CDR3 length equals 12 residues. V dropped 3 bases and J dropped 7 bases, with 7 bases sitting between them. The CDR3 here is CASSLGNQPQHF. The CDR3 DNA follows: TGTGCCAGCAGTTTGGGGAACCAGCCCCAGCATTTT.

The CDR3 loop is CASSVVSGPNEQFF. The CDR3 coding sequence is TGTGCCAGCAGCGTAGTCTCAGGGCCAAATGAGCAGTTCTTC. The chain uses TRBV9 and TRBJ2-1, with a weak D call TRBD1 (5 bases). V was trimmed by 0 bases and J by 7 bases, leaving 11 bases between them. Germline V gene data show CDR1 as SGDLS and CDR2 as YYNGEE. The length of the CDR3 is 14 residues.

The J gene is TRBJ2-7, the V gene TRBV7-6; 7 bases are a match to TRBD1. The ends lost 1 base at V and 3 bases at J; junction bases unmatched: 6. The CDR3 totals 15 residues. CDR1 is SGHVS and CDR2 is FNYEAQ in the germline V gene. CDR3 DNA: TGTGCCAGCAGCTTAGGACAGGGTGACCTCTACGAGCAGTACTTC. Protein product: CASSLGQGDLYEQYF.

This clonotype has only a few counts. The J gene is TRBJ2-1, the V gene TRBV6-5, with 10 positions matching TRBD2. In germline, CDR1 is MNHEY, CDR2 SVGAGI. The CDR3 length is 15 residues. V dropped 5 bases and J dropped 5; count of bases not matched to a gene: 6. The CDR3 bases are TGTGCCAGCAGTCATGGACTAGCGGCCAACAATGAGCAGTTCTTC. This codes for CASSHGLAANNEQFF.

This clonotype was observed a handful of times. The chain has TRBV14 and TRBJ2-2; D possibly corresponds to TRBD2 (5 bases). There are 14 residues in the CDR3. V lost 6 bases to trimming and J lost 3 bases, with 11 bases between them. The V gene's germline CDR1 is SGHDN and CDR2 FVKESK. The DNA for the CDR3 is TGTGCCAGCAGTCGAACTAGTCACACCGGGGAGCTGTTTTTT. Encoded protein: CASSRTSHTGELFF.

V gene TRBV9 combines with J gene TRBJ2-1, with no clear D. CDR3 length: 15 amino acids. The germline gives CDR1 SGDLS, CDR2 YYNGEE. The V gene lost 4 bases and the J gene lost 0 bases, with 11 bases spanning the gap. The CDR3 nucleotides read TGTGCCAGCAGCTCGCTGACTCGCTCCTACAATGAGCAGTTCTTC. It encodes CASSSLTRSYNEQFF.

The rearrangement uses TRBV20-1 and TRBJ2-3; 8 positions agree with TRBD2. The CDR3 has 17 amino acids. The junction had 9 bases not matched to a gene; V was cut back by 1 base and J by 0 bases. Germline V gives CDR1 DFQATT, CDR2 SNEGSKA (reference sequence). The CDR3 DNA reads TGCAGTGCTAGAGCCACGCCGGGGACTAGGAGCACAGATACGCAGTATTTT. Its protein product is CSARATPGTRSTDTQYF.

This clonotype was counted only a few times. As DNA, the CDR3 is TGCAGCGGGGGGACAGGGGTCATCAACGAGCAGTACTTC. It specifies CSGGTGVINEQYF. The V gene is TRBV29-1, the J gene TRBJ2-7; the match to TRBD1 covers 10 bases. Per the germline V gene, CDR1 is SQVTM and CDR2 is ANQGSEA. The CDR3 spans 13 residues. With V trimmed by 7 bases and J by 5 bases, 8 bases remained unmatched.

There are many counts of this clonotype. The CDR3 loop is CASSQGTSGFTDTQYF. The CDR3 DNA is TGCGCCAGCAGCCAAGGGACTAGCGGCTTCACAGATACGCAGTATTTT. The genes are TRBV4-3 and TRBJ2-3; 10 bases are a match to TRBD2. Germline assignment: CDR1 LGHNA and CDR2 YSLEER. J lost 2 bases, V lost 1 base, and 3 bases had no gene match. The CDR3 contains 16 residues.

The chain couples TRBV27 to TRBJ2-2; 15 positions agree with TRBD2. Germline loops: CDR1 MNHEY, CDR2 SMNVEV (reference sequence). Trimming took 4 bases from V and 4 from J; bases not matched to a gene: 7. The CDR3 sequence is 18 residues long. The CDR3 loop is CASSSGLAGGGPTGELFF. CDR3 nucleotides: TGTGCCAGCAGTTCGGGACTAGCGGGGGGTGGCCCCACCGGGGAGCTGTTTTTT.

V usage is TRBV12-3 or TRBV12-4 and J usage is TRBJ2-1; 7 positions match TRBD1. Losses at the gene ends were 3 bases for V and 9 bases for J; bases not matched to a gene: 20. The CDR3 totals 18 residues. The CDR3: CASSFETSADRVLGEQFF. For the CDR3, the DNA is TGTGCCAGCAGTTTCGAGACCTCCGCCGACAGGGTGTTAGGTGAGCAGTTCTTC.

The V gene is TRBV6-1, the J gene TRBJ2-7, with D perhaps matching TRBD1 (6 bases). CDR3 length: 15 residues. The germline CDR1 and CDR2 sequences are MNHNS and SASEGT. Trimming removed 2 bases from V and 3 bases from J, with 14 bases in between. The CDR3 sequence is CASSELGGAIYEQYF. CDR3 sequence (DNA): TGTGCCAGCAGTGAATTAGGGGGAGCCATCTACGAGCAGTACTTC.

This clonotype was detected only a few times. CDR3 coding DNA: TGTGCCAGCAGCTCGCGACGACAGGGACCTAATGAAAAACTGTTTTTT. It specifies CASSSRRQGPNEKLFF. The genes are TRBV7-9 and TRBJ1-4, with 7 nucleotides matching TRBD1. Germline CDR1 SEHNR, CDR2 FQNEAQ (reference sequence). CDR3 length: 16 amino acids. Trimming removed 4 bases from V and 3 bases from J; junction bases left unmatched: 8.

The rearrangement joins TRBV4-2 to TRBJ2-1; TRBD2 agrees at 10 bases. Germline V gives CDR1 LGHNA, CDR2 YNFKEQ. V was clipped by 4 bases and J by 4 bases; unmatched bases: 1. The CDR3 consists of 14 residues. CDR3 protein: CASSPAGGYNEQFF. The CDR3 DNA is TGTGCCAGCAGCCCAGCGGGGGGGTACAATGAGCAGTTCTTC.

The chain recombines TRBV3-1 with TRBJ1-2, with D possibly TRBD1 on 5 matching bases. The CDR3 has 13 amino acids. CDR1 is LGHDT, CDR2 YNNKEL, per germline (reference sequence). Trimming shortened V by 4 bases and J by 3 bases, and 9 bases separated the two germline ends. The CDR3 loop reads CASSPRQHYGYTF. For the CDR3, the DNA is TGTGCCAGCAGCCCCCGACAGCACTATGGCTACACCTTC.

The rearrangement links TRBV27 to TRBJ1-4; D not resolved. The CDR3 is made up of 14 amino acids. The V end lost 6 bases, the J end lost 8 bases, and 16 bases lay between the germline ends. The germline V gene encodes CDR1 MNHEY and CDR2 SMNVEV (reference sequence). The CDR3 sequence: CASRLTSPNEKLFF. The DNA for the CDR3 is TGTGCCAGCAGACTCACATCTCCAAACGAAAAACTGTTTTTT.

There are a few counts of this clonotype. This chain joins TRBV6-4 and TRBJ2-1, with TRBD1 identical over 8 bases. This CDR3 comprises 13 residues. The V gene's germline CDR1 is MRHNA and CDR2 SNTAGT. The V gene end was trimmed by 5 bases and the J gene end by 5 bases; junction bases not matched to a gene: 2. CDR3 nucleotide sequence: TGTGCCAGCAGTAGGGACAGGCACAATGAGCAGTTCTTC. Translation gives CASSRDRHNEQFF.

This clonotype was picked up a small number of times. The gene calls are TRBV4-1 and TRBJ2-5; the match to TRBD2 covers 13 bases. This CDR3 spans 16 amino acids. The germline V gene has CDR1 MGHRA and CDR2 YSYEKL. With V trimmed by 0 bases and J by 2 bases, 0 bases remained unmatched. The CDR3 protein is CASSQEGLAGQETQYF. The CDR3, as DNA: TGCGCCAGCAGCCAAGAGGGACTAGCGGGGCAAGAGACCCAGTACTTC.

The chain is built from TRBV5-6 and TRBJ2-7, with a weak D call TRBD1 (5 bases). Germline CDR1 SGHDT, CDR2 YYEEEE. V was shortened by 3 bases and J by 5 bases, with 24 bases between the two germline ends. CDR3 length equals 17 residues. CDR3 loop: CASSWPLWTSPGDEQYF. The CDR3 bases are TGTGCCAGCAGCTGGCCGCTCTGGACATCCCCTGGGGACGAGCAGTACTTC.

The chain recombines TRBV10-3 with TRBJ2-1; 9 bases line up with TRBD1. Germline-derived CDR1 and CDR2 are ENHRY and SYGVKD. The V segment lost 2 bases and the J segment 4 bases; nucleotides outside the gene matches: 3. There are 15 residues in the CDR3. CDR3 sequence reads: CAISEGQGFYNEQFF. CDR3 in DNA: TGTGCCATCAGTGAGGGACAGGGGTTTTACAATGAGCAGTTCTTC.